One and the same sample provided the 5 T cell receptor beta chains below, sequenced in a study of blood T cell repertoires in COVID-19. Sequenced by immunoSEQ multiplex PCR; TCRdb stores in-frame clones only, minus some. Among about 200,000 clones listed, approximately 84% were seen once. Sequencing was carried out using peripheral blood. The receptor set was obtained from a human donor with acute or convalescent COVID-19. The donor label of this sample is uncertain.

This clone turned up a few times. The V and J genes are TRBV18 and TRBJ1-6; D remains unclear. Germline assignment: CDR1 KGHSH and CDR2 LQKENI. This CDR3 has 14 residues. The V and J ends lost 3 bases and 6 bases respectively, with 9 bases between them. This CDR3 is CASSPVEGNSPLHF. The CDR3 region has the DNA TGTGCCAGCTCACCGGTTGAGGGTAATTCACCCCTCCACTTT.

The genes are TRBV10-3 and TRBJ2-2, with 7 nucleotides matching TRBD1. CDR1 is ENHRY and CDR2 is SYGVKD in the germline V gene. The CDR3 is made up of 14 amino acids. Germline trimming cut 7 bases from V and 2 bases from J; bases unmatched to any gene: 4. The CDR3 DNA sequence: TGTGCCATCAACGGACAGGCCAACACCGGGGAGCTGTTTTTT. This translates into CAINGQANTGELFF.

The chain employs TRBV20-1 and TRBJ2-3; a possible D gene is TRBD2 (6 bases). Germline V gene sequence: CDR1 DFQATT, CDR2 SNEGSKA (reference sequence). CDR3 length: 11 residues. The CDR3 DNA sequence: TGCAGGACCGGGGGTTTAGATACGCAGTATTTT. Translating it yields CRTGGLDTQYF.

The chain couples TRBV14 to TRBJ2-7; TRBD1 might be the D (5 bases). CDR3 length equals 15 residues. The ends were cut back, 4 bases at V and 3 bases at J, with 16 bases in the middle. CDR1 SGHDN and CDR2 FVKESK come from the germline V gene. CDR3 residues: CASSPRVLSFYEQYF. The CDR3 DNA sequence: TGTGCCAGCAGCCCCAGGGTTCTTAGTTTCTACGAGCAGTACTTC.

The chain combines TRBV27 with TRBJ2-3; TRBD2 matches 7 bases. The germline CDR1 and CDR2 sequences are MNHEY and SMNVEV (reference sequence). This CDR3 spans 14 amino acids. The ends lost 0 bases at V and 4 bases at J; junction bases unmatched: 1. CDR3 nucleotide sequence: TGTGCCAGCAGTTTATCGGGGGGGGCAGATACGCAGTATTTT. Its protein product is CASSLSGGADTQYF.